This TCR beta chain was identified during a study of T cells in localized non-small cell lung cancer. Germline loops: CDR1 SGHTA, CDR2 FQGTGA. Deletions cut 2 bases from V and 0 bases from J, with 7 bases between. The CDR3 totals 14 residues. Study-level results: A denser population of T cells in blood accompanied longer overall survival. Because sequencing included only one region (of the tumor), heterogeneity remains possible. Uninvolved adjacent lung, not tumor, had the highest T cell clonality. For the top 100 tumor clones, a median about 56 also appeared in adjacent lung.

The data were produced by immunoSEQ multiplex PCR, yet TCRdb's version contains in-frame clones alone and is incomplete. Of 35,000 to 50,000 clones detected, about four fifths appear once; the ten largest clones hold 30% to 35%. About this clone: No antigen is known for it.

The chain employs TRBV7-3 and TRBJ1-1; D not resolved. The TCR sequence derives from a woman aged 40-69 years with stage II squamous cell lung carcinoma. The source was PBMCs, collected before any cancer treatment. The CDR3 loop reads CASSLGQMNTEAFF. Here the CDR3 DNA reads TGTGCCAGCAGCTTAGGCCAGATGAACACTGAAGCTTTCTTT.